The TCR beta chain under discussion was sequenced for a study of T cell changes during pregnancy in multiple sclerosis (dated by TCRdb to between 2018 and 2021). Turning to the overall study: In women with multiple sclerosis, the researchers looked at how the T cell repertoire shifted as pregnancy progressed.

The CDR3 holds 14 amino acids from the cysteine to the phenylalanine. The retained sequence is limited to the CDR3, 42 bases, with the frame set at the first base. Germline trimming: 3 bases from V, 4 bases from J; junction bases outside gene matches: 5. As encoded in the germline V gene, CDR1 is SGHVS while CDR2 is FNYEAQ. Library method: the immunoSEQ multiplex PCR assay. TCRdb took over this immuneACCESS table, retaining in-frame rearrangements with V and J assigned. Such tables are incomplete; in checked studies, under half of the missing clones stem from an unresolved V gene, and the remainder is unexplained. The sample table contains approximately 88,000 clones; only one count was recorded for 85% to 95% of them. The top ten constitute 2% to 2.5% of the sample. On this clone: Which antigen it targets is not known. Per-nucleotide qualities are absent, and no much larger clonotype sits a single base away.

This sequence uses TRBV7-6 and TRBJ2-7, and TRBD2 aligns with 8 junction nucleotides. The clonotype comes from a female donor with multiple sclerosis, enrolled in a pregnancy study. The sample here was peripheral blood, taken in the third trimester of pregnancy. Here the CDR3 is given as CASSLTSGSYEQYF. The DNA reads as follows: TGTGCCAGCAGCTTGACCAGCGGGAGTTACGAGCAGTACTTC. Outside the CDR3, residues come from the reference TRBV7-6 and TRBJ2-7 proteins, so the full variable domain is: GAGVSQSPRYKVTKRGQDVALRCDPISGHVSLYWYRQALGQGPEFLTYFNYEAQQDKSGLPNDRFSAERPEGSISTLTIQRTEQRDSAMYRCASSLTSGSYEQYFGPGTRLTVT.